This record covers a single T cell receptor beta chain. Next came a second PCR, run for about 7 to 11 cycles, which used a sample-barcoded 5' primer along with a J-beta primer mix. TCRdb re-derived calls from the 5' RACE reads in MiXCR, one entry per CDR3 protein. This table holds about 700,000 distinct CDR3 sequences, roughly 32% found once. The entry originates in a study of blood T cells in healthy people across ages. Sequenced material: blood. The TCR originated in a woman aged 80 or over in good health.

The CDR3: CATRSQAQSDTQYF. In DNA form, the CDR3 reads TGTGCCACCCGGAGCCAGGCCCAGTCGGATACGCAGTATTTT. This chain links TRBV19 with TRBJ2-3; D not resolved. Looked up from germline, CDR1 is LNHDA and CDR2 is SQIVND (reference sequence). This CDR3 spans 14 amino acids. Trimming removed 10 bases at V and 6 bases at J, with 20 bases between.